The 20 T cell receptor beta chains presented below share a single source sample, sequenced in a study of shared clonotypes between healthy human individuals. Method: immunoSEQ multiplex PCR; TCRdb's copy keeps in-frame clones and lacks some. This table has roughly 1,800,000 clones, roughly 94% appearing once. CD45RO negativity and positive selection for CCR7 defined naive CD8 cells, a population that excluded terminally differentiated effector memory CD45RA+ cells. The sequencing sample was made of naive CD8+ T cells sorted from blood. The receptors come from a man younger than 35 in good health.

This clone was observed a single time. This chain connects TRBV19 to TRBJ2-3; D is unresolved. V was trimmed by 11 bases and J by 4 bases, leaving 25 bases between them. Germline-derived CDR1 and CDR2 are LNHDA and SQIVND (reference sequence). The CDR3 sequence is 16 residues long. CDR3 DNA: TGTGCCTCTACAGAAGGCGGCGTAGTCCGACCAGATACGCAGTATTTT. Protein: CASTEGGVVRPDTQYF. Supplemented by reference TRBV19 and TRBJ2-3, the full variable domain reads DGGITQSPKYLFRKEGQNVTLSCEQNLNHDAMYWYRQDPGQGLRLIYYSQIVNDFQKGDIAEGYSVSREKKESFPLTVTSAQKNPTAFYLCASTEGGVVRPDTQYFGPGTRLTVL.

The chain couples TRBV27 to TRBJ2-5; 7 bases are a match to TRBD2. Per the germline V gene, CDR1 is MNHEY and CDR2 is SMNVEV (reference sequence). Losses at the gene ends were 5 bases for V and 2 bases for J; bases not matched to a gene: 8. This CDR3 comprises 15 residues. The CDR3 protein is CASSPGAGLQETQYF. The DNA of the CDR3 is TGTGCCAGCAGTCCCGGAGCGGGGTTACAAGAGACCCAGTACTTC.

This chain links TRBV5-1 with TRBJ2-5; D remains ambiguous. Germline V gives CDR1 SGHRS, CDR2 YFSETQ. V was clipped by 3 bases and J by 0 bases, with 3 bases between them. The CDR3 is 12 amino acids. CDR3 DNA: TGCGCCAGCAGCTCCAACCAAGAGACCCAGTACTTC. Its translation is CASSSNQETQYF.

Worth noting for this clone: The sample holds other DNA sequences that translate to the same CDR3. The J gene is TRBJ1-6, the V gene TRBV27, with D perhaps TRBD1 (5 bases). The CDR3 contains 15 residues. Trimming took off 3 bases at V and 0 bases at J, with 6 bases between the two ends. The germline gives CDR1 MNHEY, CDR2 SMNVEV (reference sequence). The CDR3 is CASSFGGSYNSPLHF. DNA for the CDR3: TGTGCCAGCAGTTTTGGGGGCTCCTATAATTCACCCCTCCACTTT.

The rearrangement uses TRBV6-1 and TRBJ1-5; D ambiguous. Germline lookup yields CDR1 MNHNS and CDR2 SASEGT. V lost 3 bases and J 3 bases, leaving 15 bases between the germline ends. The CDR3 is 16 amino acids. CDR3 sequence reads: CASSEKSSAYNQPQHF. The CDR3 coding sequence is TGTGCCAGCAGTGAGAAGAGCTCGGCTTACAATCAGCCCCAGCATTTT.

This chain uses TRBV19 with TRBJ2-3; D is unresolved. V was pared by 6 bases and J by 6 bases, with 10 bases between. Per germline, CDR1 LNHDA and CDR2 SQIVND (reference sequence). This CDR3 is 12 amino acids long. As DNA, the CDR3 is TGTGCCAGTAGCTTCCTTGGGGATACGCAGTATTTT. Translation gives CASSFLGDTQYF.

The J gene is TRBJ1-5, the V gene TRBV6-1; a weak D match, TRBD1 (5 bases). V lost 8 bases, J lost 0 bases, and 14 bases lay in between. This CDR3 region has 15 residues. The germline V gene encodes CDR1 MNHNS and CDR2 SASEGT. The CDR3 loop is CASGDGRLSNQPQHF. The CDR3 nucleotides read TGTGCCAGCGGGGACGGACGACTTAGCAATCAGCCCCAGCATTTT.

V gene TRBV5-4 combines with J gene TRBJ2-7, with TRBD2 matching 10 bases. Germline CDR1 SGHNT, CDR2 YYREEE (reference sequence). CDR3 length equals 14 residues. J was trimmed by 5 bases and V by 4 bases; bases with no gene match: 6. The CDR3 nucleotides are TGTGCCAGCAGCCCAGCGGGGGGGGTCCACGAGCAGTACTTC. This codes for CASSPAGGVHEQYF.

The rearrangement uses TRBV6-6 and TRBJ2-7, with TRBD2 as a possible D gene (6 bases). Trimming pared 5 bases from V and 6 bases from J, leaving 14 bases between. CDR3 length equals 13 residues. CDR1 is MNHNY and CDR2 is SVGAGI in the germline V gene (reference sequence). The CDR3 DNA follows: TGTGCCAGCAGTGGGGACGGGGGACGCGAGCAGTACTTC. Its translation is CASSGDGGREQYF.

A single count supports this clone. This rearrangement joins TRBV27 to TRBJ1-1; no firm D call. There are 13 residues in the CDR3. The ends were cut back, 7 bases at V and 9 bases at J, with 18 bases in the middle. From germline, CDR1 is MNHEY and CDR2 SMNVEV (reference sequence). The CDR3 nucleotides are TGTGCCAGCATGCCCCCCGGGAAACCGAAAGCTTTCTTT. This sequence encodes CASMPPGKPKAFF.

The chain is built from TRBV27 and TRBJ2-7, with D perhaps TRBD2 (5 bases). V lost 5 bases and J 0 bases, leaving 11 bases between the germline ends. Germline lookup yields CDR1 MNHEY and CDR2 SMNVEV (reference sequence). This CDR3 is built from 14 residues. The CDR3 DNA is TGTGCCAGCAGTGGGAGCGTACTCTCCTACGAGCAGTACTTC. Residues: CASSGSVLSYEQYF.

The rearrangement uses TRBV13 and TRBJ1-2, with no clear D. CDR1 and CDR2 (germline): PRHDT, FYEKMQ (reference sequence). This CDR3 has 14 amino acids. Deletions cut 1 base from V and 4 bases from J, with 10 bases between. This chain's CDR3 is CASSLDRGSYGYTF. The CDR3 DNA sequence: TGTGCCAGCAGCTTAGACAGAGGGAGCTATGGCTACACCTTC.

This clone is a singleton in its sample. The V gene is TRBV27, the J gene TRBJ2-2; D remains ambiguous. Germline V gives CDR1 MNHEY, CDR2 SMNVEV (reference sequence). This CDR3 is built from 17 residues. The germline V and J ends were trimmed by 2 bases and 2 bases, with 15 bases remaining between them. The CDR3 region has the DNA TGTGCCAGCAGTTTACTTGTCCCGGACCCAAACACCGGGGAGCTGTTTTTT. It yields the protein CASSLLVPDPNTGELFF.

As to this clone: This same CDR3 is encoded by further DNA sequences in the sample. This sequence joins TRBV28 and TRBJ1-4; no definite D call. The germline V gene encodes CDR1 MDHEN and CDR2 SYDVKM. This CDR3 region has 15 residues. V was clipped by 3 bases and J by 0 bases, with 8 bases between them. In DNA form, the CDR3 reads TGTGCCAGCAGTTTCCGGGGTGCAACTAATGAAAAACTGTTTTTT. The encoded protein is CASSFRGATNEKLFF. The whole variable domain, filled in from reference TRBV28 and TRBJ1-4, reads DVKVTQSSRYLVKRTGEKVFLECVQDMDHENMFWYRQDPGLGLRLIYFSYDVKMKEKGDIPEGYSVSREKKERFSLILESASTNQTSMYLCASSFRGATNEKLFFGSGTQLSVL.

Regarding this clone: Additional DNA sequences in this sample encode the identical CDR3. The chain is built from TRBV7-8 and TRBJ2-7; TRBD1 is a possible D gene (5 bases). Germline V gene lookup returns CDR1 SGHVS and CDR2 FQNEAQ. The CDR3 has 13 amino acids. Deletions cut 5 bases from V and 4 bases from J, with 12 bases between. The CDR3: CASSLGQVYEQYF. CDR3 nucleotide sequence: TGTGCCAGCAGCCTAGGACAAGTTTACGAGCAGTACTTC.

The chain couples TRBV14 to TRBJ2-1; D is uncertain. The CDR3 has 14 amino acids. CDR1 SGHDN and CDR2 FVKESK come from the germline V gene. Trimming stripped 3 bases from V and 0 bases from J, with 6 bases between. The CDR3 reads CASSQSSSYNEQFF. The CDR3 coding sequence is TGTGCCAGCAGCCAGTCCAGCTCCTACAATGAGCAGTTCTTC.

This chain connects TRBV28 to TRBJ2-3; 9 bases are shared with TRBD1. V dropped 7 bases and J dropped 6; count of bases not matched to a gene: 11. There are 15 residues in the CDR3. CDR1 and CDR2 from the germline V gene are MDHEN and SYDVKM. The chain's CDR3 is CASNPVTGGRDTQYF. CDR3 sequence (DNA): TGTGCCAGCAATCCCGTCACAGGGGGCAGGGATACGCAGTATTTT.

The J gene is TRBJ2-1, the V gene TRBV5-6; 8 bases are shared with TRBD2. There are 17 residues in the CDR3. The V gene's germline CDR1 is SGHDT and CDR2 YYEEEE. V was pared by 1 base and J by 7 bases, with 13 bases of the junction left unmatched. The CDR3 region has the DNA TGTGCCAGCAGCTTGTCGGAGCGGGAGTTGTTTGGGAATGAGCAGTTCTTC. Protein product: CASSLSERELFGNEQFF.

The chain recombines TRBV7-9 with TRBJ2-3; D possibly corresponds to TRBD1 (6 bases). The CDR3 sequence is 13 residues long. Trimming took off 5 bases at V and 8 bases at J, with 14 bases between the two ends. CDR1 is SEHNR, CDR2 FQNEAQ, per germline (reference sequence). Written as DNA, the CDR3 is TGTGCCAGCAGCCCGCGACAGGCTGGTACGCAGTATTTT. Translating gives CASSPRQAGTQYF.

The chain joins TRBV27 to TRBJ2-7, with TRBD2 matching 11 bases. V trimming: 4 bases; J trimming: 1 base; junction bases outside the gene matches: 3. Looked up from germline, CDR1 is MNHEY and CDR2 is SMNVEV (reference sequence). The CDR3 totals 15 residues. CDR3 amino acids: CASSWGLAASYEQYF. The CDR3 DNA follows: TGTGCCAGCAGTTGGGGACTAGCGGCTTCCTACGAGCAGTACTTC.